The 16 T cell receptor beta chains below all came from one sample that was sequenced in a study of blood T cell repertoires in COVID-19. TCRdb's copy holds only in-frame clones and misses some; the assay was immunoSEQ multiplex PCR. The sample lists around 210,000 clones, roughly 75% seen once, with less than 6% in the top ten. Sequenced: peripheral blood. The receptors derive from a woman in her 70s with acute or convalescent COVID-19.

V gene TRBV5-4 combines with J gene TRBJ2-7, with 9 bases fitting TRBD1. CDR3 length equals 16 residues. V lost 4 bases and J lost 4; bases outside the gene matches: 12. Germline V gene sequence: CDR1 SGHNT, CDR2 YYREEE (reference sequence). CDR3 region: CASSQTEGTGTYEQYF. DNA of the CDR3: TGTGCCAGCAGCCAAACCGAAGGGACAGGGACGTACGAGCAGTACTTC.

The chain couples TRBV7-2 to TRBJ2-4; weak D call: TRBD1 (5 bases). The CDR3 has 15 amino acids. Per the germline V gene, CDR1 is SGHTA and CDR2 is FQGNSA. Trimming removed 1 base at V and 0 bases at J, with 7 bases between. CDR3 in DNA: TGTGCCAGCAGCTTAGGACAGTTAGCCAAAAACATTCAGTACTTC. This encodes CASSLGQLAKNIQYF. Full variable domain (outside the CDR3, taken from reference TRBV7-2 and TRBJ2-4): GAGVSQSPSNKVTEKGKDVELRCDPISGHTALYWYRQSLGQGLEFLIYFQGNSAPDKSGLPSDRFSAERTGGSVSTLTIQRTQQEDSAVYLCASSLGQLAKNIQYFGAGTRLSVL.

V gene TRBV19 combines with J gene TRBJ1-2; TRBD1 matches at 9 bases. V lost 4 bases to trimming and J lost 5 bases; unmatched junction nucleotides: 2. Per the germline V gene, CDR1 is LNHDA and CDR2 is SQIVND (reference sequence). CDR3 size: 13 residues. CDR3 nucleotide sequence: TGTGCCAGTAGTACGGGACAGGGTTATGGCTACACCTTC. It specifies CASSTGQGYGYTF.

This sequence joins TRBV6-2 or TRBV6-3 and TRBJ2-3; 10 nucleotides match TRBD2. J lost 5 bases, V lost 2 bases, and 4 bases had no gene match. The germline gives CDR1 MNHEY, CDR2 SVGEGT. The CDR3 extends over 15 amino acids. The CDR3 region is CASSYVERGGDTQYF. As DNA, the CDR3 is TGTGCCAGCAGTTACGTCGAGCGGGGGGGAGATACGCAGTATTTT.

This sequence joins TRBV29-1 and TRBJ1-2, with 7 bases fitting TRBD1. Germline CDR1 and CDR2: SQVTM and ANQGSEA. The length of the CDR3 is 13 residues. V lost 6 bases, J lost 5 bases, and 9 bases stayed unmatched. The CDR3 is CSVFTGTVYGYTF. The CDR3 DNA is TGCAGCGTATTTACCGGGACAGTTTATGGCTACACCTTC. Full variable domain (rest looked up from reference TRBV29-1 and TRBJ1-2): SAVISQKPSRDICQRGTSLTIQCQVDSQVTMMFWYRQQPGQSLTLIATANQGSEATYESGFVIDKFPISRPNLTFSTLTVSNMSPEDSSIYLCSVFTGTVYGYTFGSGTRLTVV.

The chain carries TRBV19 and TRBJ1-1; maybe TRBD1 (6 bases). The CDR3 extends over 14 amino acids. Germline CDR1 and CDR2: LNHDA and SQIVND (reference sequence). V dropped 7 bases and J dropped 1 base, with 13 bases sitting between them. The CDR3 here is CASTLLGGNTEAFF. CDR3 sequence (DNA): TGTGCCAGTACCCTTCTAGGGGGGAACACTGAAGCTTTCTTT.

The CDR3 sequence is CASSPGHPNQPQHF. Written as DNA, the CDR3 is TGTGCCAGCTCACCCGGACACCCCAATCAGCCCCAGCATTTT. The rearrangement uses TRBV18 and TRBJ1-5; a weak D match, TRBD1 (5 bases). Deletions cut 3 bases from V and 3 bases from J, with 9 bases between. This CDR3 has 14 amino acids. Looked up from germline, CDR1 is KGHSH and CDR2 is LQKENI.

This rearrangement joins TRBV6-1 to TRBJ2-3, with 13 bases fitting TRBD2. Germline CDR1 and CDR2: MNHNS and SASEGT. The CDR3 has 20 residues. The J segment lost 4 bases and the V segment lost 3 bases, leaving 16 bases of the junction unmatched. CDR3 in DNA: TGTGCCAGCAGTGAGGGTACTAGCGGGAGGGGAGTAAGGAGGGCAGATACGCAGTATTTT. Amino acids: CASSEGTSGRGVRRADTQYF.

The chain recombines TRBV4-1 with TRBJ1-5; 8 bases map to TRBD1. Germline CDR1 and CDR2: MGHRA and YSYEKL. V was clipped by 0 bases and J by 5 bases; unmatched bases: 6. The CDR3 consists of 16 residues. The CDR3 DNA is TGCGCCAGCAGCCAAGAGGGGCAGGGGGCATATCAGCCCCAGCATTTT. It yields the protein CASSQEGQGAYQPQHF.

The V and J genes are TRBV5-4 and TRBJ2-2; D is uncertain. Per the germline V gene, CDR1 is SGHNT and CDR2 is YYREEE (reference sequence). V was cut by 0 bases and J by 2 bases, with 8 bases left in between. This CDR3 region has 15 residues. For the CDR3, the DNA is TGTGCCAGCAGCTTGGCGGAGTTAAACACCGGGGAGCTGTTTTTT. This sequence encodes CASSLAELNTGELFF.

The count of this clone is one. V usage is TRBV27 and J usage is TRBJ2-5; D possibly corresponds to TRBD2 (6 bases). V lost 3 bases to trimming and J lost 5 bases, with 16 bases between them. The CDR3 has 15 amino acids. Germline V lookup: CDR1 MNHEY, CDR2 SMNVEV (reference sequence). The CDR3 spells CASSFGASATETQYF. As DNA, the CDR3 is TGTGCCAGCAGTTTTGGGGCTAGCGCCACCGAGACCCAGTACTTC.

This clone appeared a few times. The same CDR3 arises from other DNA sequences in this sample as well. The chain joins TRBV7-6 to TRBJ2-1; 7 positions match TRBD2. Germline CDR1 is SGHVS and CDR2 is FNYEAQ. V dropped 1 base and J dropped 2; count of bases not matched to a gene: 8. This CDR3 is 17 amino acids long. The CDR3 is CASSLGSSGRPYNEQFF. CDR3 bases: TGTGCCAGCAGCTTAGGCTCGTCCGGGAGGCCCTACAATGAGCAGTTCTTC.

This chain joins TRBV5-1 and TRBJ2-1; perhaps TRBD1 as D (6 bases). With 0 bases removed from V and 4 bases from J, the gap between germline ends came to 11 bases. CDR3 length: 15 amino acids. Germline loops: CDR1 SGHRS, CDR2 YFSETQ. The CDR3 coding sequence is TGCGCCAGCAGCTTGGCAGGGGCCACTTACAATGAGCAGTTCTTC. It yields the protein CASSLAGATYNEQFF.

The chain is built from TRBV5-1 and TRBJ2-7; D is unresolved. Trimming took 0 bases from V and 7 from J, leaving 5 bases between them. CDR1 and CDR2 (germline): SGHRS, YFSETQ. The CDR3 is made up of 11 amino acids. The CDR3 here is CASSLAEEQYF. CDR3 in DNA: TGCGCCAGCAGCTTGGCCGAGGAGCAGTACTTC.

The rearrangement uses TRBV2 and TRBJ2-1; 9 bases fit TRBD2. The ends lost 6 bases at V and 2 bases at J; junction bases unmatched: 17. CDR3 length: 19 amino acids. CDR1 is SNHLY, CDR2 FYNNEI, per germline. The CDR3 sequence: CASSPSQAQTSGPYNEQFF. CDR3 bases: TGTGCCAGCAGCCCAAGTCAAGCCCAGACTAGCGGCCCCTACAATGAGCAGTTCTTC.

The chain is built from TRBV5-4 and TRBJ1-4; D gene uncertain. V was trimmed by 3 bases and J by 7 bases, leaving 10 bases between them. This CDR3 contains 13 residues. Germline lookup yields CDR1 SGHNT and CDR2 YYREEE (reference sequence). CDR3 loop: CASSSGLAEKLFF. For the CDR3, the DNA is TGTGCCAGCAGCTCGGGGTTAGCTGAAAAACTGTTTTTT.